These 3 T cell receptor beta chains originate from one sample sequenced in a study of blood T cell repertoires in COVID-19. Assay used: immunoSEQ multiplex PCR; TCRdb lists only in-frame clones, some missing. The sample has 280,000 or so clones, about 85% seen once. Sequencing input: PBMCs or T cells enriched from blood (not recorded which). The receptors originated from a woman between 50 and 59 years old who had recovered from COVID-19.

The CDR3 DNA reads TGCGCCAGCAGTGAGCAGTTCGGGGGAGAGCAGTACTTC. It is translated as CASSEQFGGEQYF. The chain couples TRBV10-1 to TRBJ2-7; D may be TRBD2 (6 bases). CDR1 and CDR2 (germline): WNHNN, SYGVQD (reference sequence). The V and J ends lost 2 bases and 7 bases respectively, with 12 bases between them. This CDR3 has 13 amino acids.

The CDR3 DNA is TGCGCCAGCAGCTTACAGGCAGATAATGAAAAACTGTTTTTT. Amino acids: CASSLQADNEKLFF. V is TRBV5-1 and J is TRBJ1-4; possible D gene TRBD1, 5 bases. V was trimmed by 2 bases and J by 4 bases, leaving 9 bases between them. The germline V gene encodes CDR1 SGHRS and CDR2 YFSETQ. The CDR3 totals 14 residues.

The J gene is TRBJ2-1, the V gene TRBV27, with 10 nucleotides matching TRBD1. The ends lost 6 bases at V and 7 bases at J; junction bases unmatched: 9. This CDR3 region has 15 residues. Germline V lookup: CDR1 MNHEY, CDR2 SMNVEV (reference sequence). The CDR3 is CASSAPGTGANEQFF. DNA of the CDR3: TGTGCCAGCAGCGCCCCCGGGACAGGGGCTAATGAGCAGTTCTTC.